These 24 T cell receptor beta chains came from one sample sequenced in a study of blood T cell repertoires in COVID-19 (dated by TCRdb to 2019 to 2021). The library relied on the immunoSEQ multiplex PCR assay. TCRdb's version of the immuneACCESS table is confined to in-frame rearrangements and falls short of the full clone set. An unresolved V gene accounts for under half of the shortfall where checked; the remainder is of unknown origin. The sample table records some 140,000 clones; less than 90% of these occur just once. The top ten clonotypes cover approximately 5% of the sample. Sequenced: PBMCs or T cells enriched from blood (not recorded which). All receptors come from a man between 40 and 49 years old with acute COVID-19.

The V call is TRBV7-9, the J call TRBJ1-2, with a possible D match to TRBD1 (5 bases). V gave up 1 base and J gave up 4 bases, with 10 bases separating them. Germline CDR1 and CDR2: SEHNR and FQNEAQ (reference sequence). The CDR3 is made up of 14 amino acids. CDR3 sequence reads: CASSLGGGPYGYTF. Written as DNA, the CDR3 is TGTGCCAGCAGCTTAGGGGGGGGACCCTATGGCTACACCTTC.

The chain is built from TRBV6-5 and TRBJ1-1, with D unclear. This CDR3 contains 14 residues. Looked up from germline, CDR1 is MNHEY and CDR2 is SVGAGI. V was cut by 6 bases and J by 1 base, with 12 bases left in between. The CDR3 is CASRSLTQNTEAFF. The CDR3 nucleotides are TGTGCCAGCAGGTCACTGACACAGAACACTGAAGCTTTCTTT.

The genes are TRBV24-1 and TRBJ2-2; 8 bases match TRBD1. CDR3 size: 16 residues. J was trimmed by 1 base and V by 4 bases; bases with no gene match: 4. The V gene's germline CDR1 is KGHDR and CDR2 SFDVKD. In DNA, the CDR3 is TGTGCCACCAGTGACCAGGACAGGGAGAACACCGGGGAGCTGTTTTTT. It encodes CATSDQDRENTGELFF.

V usage is TRBV3-1 (or the pseudogene TRBV3-2) and J usage is TRBJ1-2; D is undetermined. Germline values: CDR1 LGHDT, CDR2 YNNKEL (reference sequence). Trimming took off 1 base at V and 2 bases at J, with 14 bases between the two ends. The CDR3 contains 16 residues. CDR3 residues: CASSQGFLSMNYGYTF. The CDR3 coding sequence is TGTGCCAGCAGCCAAGGGTTTCTCAGTATGAACTATGGCTACACCTTC.

The sample holds one count of this clone. The chain carries TRBV6-6 and TRBJ2-7, with 7 bases lining up with TRBD1. CDR3 length equals 15 residues. Germline assignment: CDR1 MNHNY and CDR2 SVGAGI (reference sequence). Trimming at V came to 3 bases and at J to 3 bases, leaving 8 bases not matched to a gene. The CDR3 sequence is CASSYIGGKFYEQYF. CDR3 DNA: TGTGCCAGCAGTTATATAGGGGGCAAATTCTACGAGCAGTACTTC.

This sequence joins TRBV5-1 and TRBJ2-7; 7 nucleotides match TRBD2. Per germline, CDR1 SGHRS and CDR2 YFSETQ. This CDR3 spans 16 amino acids. V was clipped by 3 bases and J by 1 base; unmatched bases: 10. The CDR3 reads CASSSGAGPESYEQYF. The CDR3 DNA is TGCGCCAGCAGCTCGGGAGCGGGGCCCGAATCCTACGAGCAGTACTTC.

The chain links TRBV6-5 to TRBJ2-5; D is possibly TRBD2 (6 bases). This CDR3 is 16 amino acids long. V was pared by 0 bases and J by 1 base, with 12 bases between. Per the germline V gene, CDR1 is MNHEY and CDR2 is SVGAGI. CDR3 nucleotides: TGTGCCAGCAGTTACTCGTCAGCGGGTACCCAAGAGACCCAGTACTTC. Translation: CASSYSSAGTQETQYF.

This clone was observed once. The CDR3 region is CASSQVGWTGRYTF. CDR3 sequence (DNA): TGTGCCAGCAGCCAAGTTGGGTGGACAGGGCGCTACACCTTC. This chain joins TRBV14 and TRBJ1-2, with 8 bases that match TRBD1. Germline trimming cut 1 base from V and 9 bases from J; bases unmatched to any gene: 7. CDR1 and CDR2 (germline): SGHDN, FVKESK. The CDR3 loop spans 14 amino acids. The entire variable domain, with the rest obtained from reference TRBV14 and TRBJ1-2, is as follows: EAGVTQFPSHSVIEKGQTVTLRCDPISGHDNLYWYRRVMGKEIKFLLHFVKESKQDESGMPNNRFLAERTGGTYSTLKVQPAELEDSGVYFCASSQVGWTGRYTFGSGTRLTVV.

V usage is TRBV12-3 or TRBV12-4 and J usage is TRBJ1-3; tentative D call: TRBD1 (6 bases). The CDR3 loop spans 13 amino acids. The V end was cut by 5 bases, the J end by 4 bases, with 9 bases between. The CDR3: CASSQGSGNTIYF. CDR3 DNA sequence: TGTGCCAGCAGTCAGGGGTCCGGAAACACCATATATTTT.

J is TRBJ2-1 and V is TRBV19, with 9 bases aligning to TRBD1. Germline values: CDR1 LNHDA, CDR2 SQIVND (reference sequence). The CDR3 covers 15 residues. With V trimmed by 3 bases and J by 5 bases, 5 bases remained unmatched. CDR3 loop: CASSMGQGRDNEQFF. CDR3 bases: TGTGCCAGTAGTATGGGACAGGGTCGCGACAATGAGCAGTTCTTC.

A few counts support this clone. The rearrangement joins TRBV10-3 to TRBJ2-1; 7 bases are shared with TRBD2. With V trimmed by 4 bases and J by 3 bases, 9 bases remained unmatched. Per germline, CDR1 ENHRY and CDR2 SYGVKD. This CDR3 is 16 amino acids long. The CDR3 nucleotides read TGTGCCATCAGTGGCAAGCTAGCGGAGGACTACAATGAGCAGTTCTTC. Protein product: CAISGKLAEDYNEQFF.

The J gene is TRBJ2-7, the V gene TRBV10-2; 9 bases match TRBD2. CDR1 is WSHSY and CDR2 is SAAADI in the germline V gene. V was clipped by 2 bases and J by 2 bases; unmatched bases: 4. The CDR3 sequence is 15 residues long. CDR3 DNA: TGCGCCAGCAGTGAGAGGCTAGCGGGGACCTACGAGCAGTACTTC. Translation gives CASSERLAGTYEQYF.

The chain carries TRBV15 and TRBJ2-3, with D maybe TRBD2 (6 bases). Germline values: CDR1 LNHNV, CDR2 YYDKDF (reference sequence). The CDR3 consists of 13 residues. Trimming took off 8 bases at V and 4 bases at J, with 13 bases between the two ends. CDR3 in amino acids: CATGGARADTQYF. The CDR3 coding sequence is TGTGCCACCGGAGGGGCGCGGGCAGATACGCAGTATTTT.

The V call is TRBV2, the J call TRBJ1-4; no definite D call. The germline CDR1 and CDR2 sequences are SNHLY and FYNNEI. Trimming removed 7 bases from V and 0 bases from J, with 9 bases in between. This CDR3 is built from 14 residues. CDR3 sequence: CASTPGATNEKLFF. DNA of the CDR3: TGTGCCAGCACCCCCGGGGCAACTAATGAAAAACTGTTTTTT.

Written as DNA, the CDR3 is TGCGCCAGCAGCTCCGTATGGGGGGTTGGCACCGGGGAGCTGTTTTTT. Translation gives CASSSVWGVGTGELFF. The chain links TRBV5-1 to TRBJ2-2; the D gene is possibly TRBD2 (6 bases). V gave up 3 bases and J gave up 4 bases, with 16 bases separating them. CDR3 length equals 16 residues. Per the germline V gene, CDR1 is SGHRS and CDR2 is YFSETQ.

The V and J genes are TRBV18 and TRBJ2-3; 8 nucleotides agree with TRBD2. There are 16 residues in the CDR3. Germline values: CDR1 KGHSH, CDR2 LQKENI. J gave up 0 bases and V 6 bases, and 8 bases lay outside the gene matches. The CDR3 reads CASSSGRLPSTDTQYF. The CDR3 DNA reads as TGTGCCAGCTCGAGCGGGAGACTCCCTAGCACAGATACGCAGTATTTT.

The chain carries TRBV9 and TRBJ1-6, with D possibly TRBD1 on 5 matching bases. Germline loops: CDR1 SGDLS, CDR2 YYNGEE. The CDR3 has 15 residues. Trimming removed 0 bases from V and 10 bases from J, with 14 bases in between. CDR3 bases: TGTGCCAGCAGCGTAGATGGGGCCGTGGGCTCACCCCTCCACTTT. Translating it yields CASSVDGAVGSPLHF.

The V gene is TRBV4-1, the J gene TRBJ2-1; 8 bases are a match to TRBD2. The V gene's germline CDR1 is MGHRA and CDR2 YSYEKL. J gave up 9 bases and V 5 bases, and 15 bases lay outside the gene matches. The CDR3 sequence is 16 residues long. The CDR3 nucleotides read TGCGCCAGCAGCTTCGGAGGAGCGGGAGATGGAAGTGAGCAGTTCTTC. This translates into CASSFGGAGDGSEQFF.

The genes are TRBV5-6 and TRBJ2-7; perhaps TRBD2 as D (6 bases). V shed 4 bases and J shed 2 bases, with 16 bases lying between them. The CDR3 is 15 residues long. CDR1 and CDR2 (germline): SGHDT, YYEEEE. CDR3 DNA: TGTGCCAGCAGCCGGGGGAGAGCATCCACCTACGAGCAGTACTTC. Translation gives CASSRGRASTYEQYF.

The CDR3 nucleotides read TGTGCCAGCAGCTTCGCACAGTTGGGAGGCACAGATACGCAGTATTTT. Translated, it gives CASSFAQLGGTDTQYF. The V gene is TRBV7-2, the J gene TRBJ2-3; D might be TRBD2 (5 bases). CDR1 SGHTA and CDR2 FQGNSA come from the germline V gene. The CDR3 spans 16 residues. V lost 3 bases to trimming and J lost 1 base, with 14 bases between them.

The V and J genes are TRBV21-1 and TRBJ1-5. TRBV21-1 counts as a pseudogene. The CDR3 loop spans 15 amino acids. The CDR3 loop is CASSKDGGADQPQHF. The CDR3, as DNA: TGTGCCAGCAGCAAAGATGGGGGGGCAGATCAGCCCCAGCATTTT.

V usage is TRBV6-2 or TRBV6-3 and J usage is TRBJ2-3; 7 bases line up with TRBD2. Losses at the gene ends were 5 bases for V and 6 bases for J; bases not matched to a gene: 5. CDR3 length: 13 amino acids. Germline CDR1 reads MNHEY; CDR2 reads SVGEGT. The CDR3 region is CASSPREGDTQYF. CDR3 nucleotide sequence: TGTGCCAGCAGTCCCAGGGAGGGGGATACGCAGTATTTT.

In this sample, this clone turned up a few times. The chain recombines TRBV7-8 with TRBJ2-7; D possibly corresponds to TRBD1 (5 bases). The V gene lost 4 bases and the J gene lost 12 bases, with 19 bases spanning the gap. Germline-derived CDR1 and CDR2 are SGHVS and FQNEAQ. The CDR3 covers 13 residues. The CDR3 loop is CASSSPPDKGPYF. In nucleotides, the CDR3 is TGTGCCAGCAGCTCCCCGCCGGACAAGGGCCCGTACTTC.

V is TRBV7-2 and J is TRBJ1-5, with D possibly matching TRBD1 (5 bases). The CDR3 is made up of 14 amino acids. Germline CDR1 is SGHTA and CDR2 is FQGNSA. Trimming shortened V by 5 bases and J by 5 bases, and 13 bases separated the two germline ends. CDR3 DNA sequence: TGTGCCAGCAGCGAGAACAAGGGGTATCAGCCCCAGCATTTT. It specifies CASSENKGYQPQHF.